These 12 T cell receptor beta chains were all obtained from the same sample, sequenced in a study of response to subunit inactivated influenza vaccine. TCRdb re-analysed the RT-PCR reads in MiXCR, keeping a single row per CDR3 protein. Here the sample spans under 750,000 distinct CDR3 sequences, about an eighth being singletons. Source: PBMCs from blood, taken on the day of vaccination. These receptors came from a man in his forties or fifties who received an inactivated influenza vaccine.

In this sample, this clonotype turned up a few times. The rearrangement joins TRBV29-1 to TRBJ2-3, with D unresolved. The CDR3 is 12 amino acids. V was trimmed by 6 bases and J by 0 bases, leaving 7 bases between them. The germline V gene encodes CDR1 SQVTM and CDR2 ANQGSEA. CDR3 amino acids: CSVRPSTDTQYF. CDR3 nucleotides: TGCAGCGTCCGACCGAGCACAGATACGCAGTATTTT.

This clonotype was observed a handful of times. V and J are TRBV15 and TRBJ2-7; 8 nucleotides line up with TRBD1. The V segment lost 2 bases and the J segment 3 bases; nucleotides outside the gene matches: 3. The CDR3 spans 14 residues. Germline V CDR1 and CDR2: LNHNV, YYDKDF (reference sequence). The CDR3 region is CATSRRQGLYEQYF. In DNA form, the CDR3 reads TGTGCCACCAGCAGAAGACAGGGGCTCTACGAGCAGTACTTC.

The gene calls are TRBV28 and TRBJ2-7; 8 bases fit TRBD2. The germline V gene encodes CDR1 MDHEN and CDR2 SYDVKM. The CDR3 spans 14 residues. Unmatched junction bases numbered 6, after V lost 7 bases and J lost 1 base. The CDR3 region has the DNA TGTGCCAGCAATCCACTAGCGGAGTCCTACGAGCAGTACTTC. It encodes CASNPLAESYEQYF. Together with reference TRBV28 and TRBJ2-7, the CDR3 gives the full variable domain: DVKVTQSSRYLVKRTGEKVFLECVQDMDHENMFWYRQDPGLGLRLIYFSYDVKMKEKGDIPEGYSVSREKKERFSLILESASTNQTSMYLCASNPLAESYEQYFGPGTRLTVT.

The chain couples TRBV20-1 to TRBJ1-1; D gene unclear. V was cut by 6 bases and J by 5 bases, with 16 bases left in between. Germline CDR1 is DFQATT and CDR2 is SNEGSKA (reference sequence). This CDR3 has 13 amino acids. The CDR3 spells CSATLGSGTEAFF. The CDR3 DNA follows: TGCAGTGCAACCCTCGGTTCGGGGACTGAAGCTTTCTTT.

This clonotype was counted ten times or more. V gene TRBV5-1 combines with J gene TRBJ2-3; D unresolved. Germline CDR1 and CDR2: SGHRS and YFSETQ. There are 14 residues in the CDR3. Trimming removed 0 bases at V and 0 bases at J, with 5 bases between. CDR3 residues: CASSLDRSTDTQYF. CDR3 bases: TGCGCCAGCAGCTTGGATAGGAGCACAGATACGCAGTATTTT.

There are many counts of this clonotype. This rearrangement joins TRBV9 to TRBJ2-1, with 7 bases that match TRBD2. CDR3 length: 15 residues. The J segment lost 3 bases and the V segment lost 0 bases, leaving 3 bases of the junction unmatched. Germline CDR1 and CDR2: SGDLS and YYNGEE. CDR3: CASSVEGGNYNEQFF. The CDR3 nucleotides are TGTGCCAGCAGCGTAGAGGGAGGGAACTACAATGAGCAGTTCTTC.

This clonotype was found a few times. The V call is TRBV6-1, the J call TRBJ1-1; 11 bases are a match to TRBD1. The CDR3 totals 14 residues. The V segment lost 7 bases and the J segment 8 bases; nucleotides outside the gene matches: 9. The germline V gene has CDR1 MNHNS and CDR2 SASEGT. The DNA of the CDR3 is TGTGCCAGCACCCAGGACAGGGGGCTCCCCGAAGCTTTCTTT. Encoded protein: CASTQDRGLPEAFF.

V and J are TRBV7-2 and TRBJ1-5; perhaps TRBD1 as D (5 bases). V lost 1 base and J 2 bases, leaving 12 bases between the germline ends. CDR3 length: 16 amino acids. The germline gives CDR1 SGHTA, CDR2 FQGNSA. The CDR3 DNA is TGTGCCAGCAGCTTAGGAACGTGGGGGGGCAATCAGCCCCAGCATTTT. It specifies CASSLGTWGGNQPQHF. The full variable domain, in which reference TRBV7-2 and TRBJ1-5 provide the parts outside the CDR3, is GAGVSQSPSNKVTEKGKDVELRCDPISGHTALYWYRQSLGQGLEFLIYFQGNSAPDKSGLPSDRFSAERTGGSVSTLTIQRTQQEDSAVYLCASSLGTWGGNQPQHFGDGTRLSIL.

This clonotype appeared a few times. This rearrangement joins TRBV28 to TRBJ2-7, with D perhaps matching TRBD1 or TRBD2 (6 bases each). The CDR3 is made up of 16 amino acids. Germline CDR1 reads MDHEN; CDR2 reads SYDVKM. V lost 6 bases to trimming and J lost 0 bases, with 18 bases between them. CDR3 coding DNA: TGTGCCAGCAGACTCAAAAGGGGGGTTCCCTCCTACGAGCAGTACTTC. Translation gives CASRLKRGVPSYEQYF.

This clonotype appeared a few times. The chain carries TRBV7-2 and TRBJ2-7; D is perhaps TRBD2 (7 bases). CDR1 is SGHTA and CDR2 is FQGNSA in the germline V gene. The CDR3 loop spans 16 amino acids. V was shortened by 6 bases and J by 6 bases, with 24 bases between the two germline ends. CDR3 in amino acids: CASSQSAGAVMSEQYF. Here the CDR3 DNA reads TGTGCCAGCAGTCAAAGCGCGGGGGCGGTTATGAGCGAGCAGTACTTC.

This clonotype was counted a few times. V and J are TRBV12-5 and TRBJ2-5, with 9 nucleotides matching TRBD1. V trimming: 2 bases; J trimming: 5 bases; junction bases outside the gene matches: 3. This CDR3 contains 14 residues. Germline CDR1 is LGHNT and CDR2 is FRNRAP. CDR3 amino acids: CASGLTGGPETQYF. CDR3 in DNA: TGTGCTAGTGGTTTGACAGGGGGCCCTGAGACCCAGTACTTC.

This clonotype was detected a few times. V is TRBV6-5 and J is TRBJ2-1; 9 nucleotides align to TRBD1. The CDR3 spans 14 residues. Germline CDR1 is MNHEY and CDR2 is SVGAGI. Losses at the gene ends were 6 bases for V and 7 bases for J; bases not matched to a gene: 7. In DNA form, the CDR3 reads TGTGCCAGCAGATACAGGGGGCTGGTAAATGAGCAGTTCTTC. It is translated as CASRYRGLVNEQFF.